This T cell receptor (beta chain) was sequenced during a study of T cells after yellow fever vaccination. This clonotype was seen only a few times. Its antigen is undetermined. TCRdb fed the 5' RACE reads into MiXCR, producing one record per CDR3 protein. Here the sample spans some 99,000 distinct CDR3 sequences, approximately 6.3% being singletons. This CDR3 comprises 15 residues. The V gene's germline CDR1 is SGHDT and CDR2 YYEEEE. After removal of 4 bases from V and 8 bases from J, the junction contained 11 bases not matched to a gene. The study, taken as a whole, reports: In post-booster samples, most primary-vaccination clones reappeared (approximately 95% CD4, 70% to 90% CD8). Some clonotypes, a small share, were shared between CD4 and CD8 compartments.

The receptor comes from a man aged 18 to 29 who received the YFV17D yellow fever vaccine. This specimen was CD8+ T cells sorted from PBMCs, taken 10 days after the yellow fever booster vaccination. This chain joins TRBV5-6 and TRBJ1-1, with 10 nucleotides matching TRBD1. CDR3 in DNA: TGTGCCAGCAGCACGCAGGGACAGGGGATTTGGGAAGCTTTCTTT. Protein: CASSTQGQGIWEAFF.